This T cell receptor beta chain is drawn from a study of post-analysis software for immune sequencing data (dated by TCRdb to about 2015). Describing the broader study: Recorded disease courses included relapsing-remitting, secondary progressive and progressive-relapsing multiple sclerosis, with some patients lacking subtype annotation. The patient repertoires were set against ten to eleven previously published healthy control repertoires from donors whose ages ranged from roughly 6 to 26 years. A subset of samples was prepared in parallel using single-end sample barcoding, then pooled and co-amplified after Illumina adapter ligation.

Library prep was done by PCR. The sample was run on an Illumina HiSeq 2500. To reduce PCR and sequencing biases, unique molecular identifiers were built into the TCR beta cDNA libraries. Per 1 to 10 million input T cells, roughly 500,000 cDNA molecules were obtained, such that each molecule approximated one T cell. The patient libraries were prepared and sequenced using the same protocol as the earlier healthy control dataset. Samples belonging to the same batch were prepared together, multiplexed and sequenced on a shared HiSeq lane. The study's own analysis went as follows. Raw barcoded reads were processed with MIGEC, discarding single-read molecular identifier groups before consensus assembly and CDR3 extraction. Clonotype tables were post-analysed with VDJtools, normalizing diversity by down-sampling all datasets to the smallest sample size. In repertoire overlap clustering, CDR3 amino acid sequences, but not nucleotide sequences, were matched to correct batch-related cross-sample contamination. TCRdb reworked the public reads: Q25 trimming with fastp, MiXCR clone assembly, productive beta chains retained. Identical CDR3 protein sequences are pooled into one entry, listed with their most common genes and DNA. The V and J calls shown here were made by TCRdb, not taken from the authors' results. The sample table contains some 500,000 distinct CDR3 sequences; only one count was recorded for less than 45% of them. Roughly an eighth of the sample comes from the top ten.

To demonstrate the VDJtools post-analysis software, the study profiled TCR beta repertoires from the peripheral blood of 13 young patients with multiple sclerosis. The multiple sclerosis patients were children and adolescents ranging in age from roughly 6 to 15 years. The paper as a whole reports these results and caveats: Significantly higher frequencies in patients than in controls were found for roughly 5 TRBV segments, including TRBV5-6, TRBV5-1 and TRBV20-1. The multiple sclerosis patient group was slightly younger than the control group. Compared with controls, multiple sclerosis patients had significantly lower normalized Chao1 diversity, a finding suggesting substantial peripheral T-cell clonal expansion. When samples were clustered directly using the F measure, samples prepared in the same batch co-clustered strongly, which prompted a batch-effect correction.

V is reduced by 5 bases and J by 3 bases, leaving a spacing of 14 bases between them. The CDR3, cysteine through phenylalanine, is 15 amino acids long. CDR3 DNA only is kept here, 45 bases in frame from base 1. Looking up the germline V gene yields CDR1 MDHEN and CDR2 SYDVKM. With regard to this clonotype: The specificity of this receptor is unknown. Base quality data are lacking; no much larger clone is found one base away.

The sample consisted of blood. The chain uses TRBV28 and TRBJ2-1; a weak D assignment points to TRBD2 (6 bases agree). The TCR was taken from a girl between 5 and 17 years old with multiple sclerosis. The encoded CDR3 is CASSPTGERYNEQFF. The nucleotide sequence reads TGTGCCAGCAGTCCGACGGGGGAACGCTACAATGAGCAGTTCTTC.